This T cell receptor beta chain was documented in a study of radiotherapy plus CTLA-4 blockade in lung cancer. Study-wide results and limits: Radiotherapy with ipilimumab was followed by blood expansion of tumor-derived clones.

CDR1 LGHNA and CDR2 YNFKEQ come from the germline V gene. Trimming took off 7 bases at V and 0 bases at J, with 13 bases between the two ends. The CDR3 has 15 amino acids. As concerns this clone: What it recognizes is unknown.

Sequenced by immunoSEQ multiplex PCR; TCRdb stores in-frame clones only, minus some. The sample consists of about 110,000 clones, more than 75% of them appearing once. The sequence derives from a human donor with non-small cell lung cancer that progressed on radiotherapy plus ipilimumab. Some clones in this sample may be carry-over from other donors' samples. The specimen was peripheral blood, collected from a patient treated with radiotherapy plus ipilimumab. The rearrangement links TRBV4-2 to TRBJ1-5; no definite D call. CDR3 DNA: TGTGCCAGCAACAGAGAGAGAAATAGCAATCAGCCCCAGCATTTT. Its translation is CASNRERNSNQPQHF.